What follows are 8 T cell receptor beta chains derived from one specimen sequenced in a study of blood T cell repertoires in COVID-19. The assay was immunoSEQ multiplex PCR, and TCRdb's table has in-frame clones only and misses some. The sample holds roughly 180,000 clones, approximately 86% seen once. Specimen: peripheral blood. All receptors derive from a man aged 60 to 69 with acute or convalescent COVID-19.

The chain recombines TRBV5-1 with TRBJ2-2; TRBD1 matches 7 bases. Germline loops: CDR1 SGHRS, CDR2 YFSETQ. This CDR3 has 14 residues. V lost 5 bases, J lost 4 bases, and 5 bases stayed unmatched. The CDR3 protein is CASRGTEFTGELFF. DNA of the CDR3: TGCGCCAGCAGAGGGACAGAATTCACCGGGGAGCTGTTTTTT.

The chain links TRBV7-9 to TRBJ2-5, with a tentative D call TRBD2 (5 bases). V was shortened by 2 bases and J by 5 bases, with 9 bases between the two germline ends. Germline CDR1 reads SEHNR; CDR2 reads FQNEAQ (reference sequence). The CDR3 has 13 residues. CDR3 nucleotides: TGTGCCAGCAGCTTATACAGCGGCGAGACCCAGTACTTC. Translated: CASSLYSGETQYF.

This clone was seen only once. CDR3 residues: CASSLLTGEAGYTF. The CDR3 nucleotides read TGTGCCAGCAGCCTACTGACAGGGGAAGCTGGCTACACCTTC. This chain joins TRBV7-9 and TRBJ1-2; TRBD1 matches 8 bases. After removal of 5 bases from V and 7 bases from J, the junction contained 9 bases not matched to a gene. The CDR3 has 14 residues. The germline gives CDR1 SEHNR, CDR2 FQNEAQ (reference sequence).

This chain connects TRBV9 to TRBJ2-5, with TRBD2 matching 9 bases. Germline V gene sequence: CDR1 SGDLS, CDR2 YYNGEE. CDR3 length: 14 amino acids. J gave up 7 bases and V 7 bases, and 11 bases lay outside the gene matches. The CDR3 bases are TGTGCCAGCTCCGACATAGCGGGAGTAGGGACCCAGTACTTC. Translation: CASSDIAGVGTQYF.

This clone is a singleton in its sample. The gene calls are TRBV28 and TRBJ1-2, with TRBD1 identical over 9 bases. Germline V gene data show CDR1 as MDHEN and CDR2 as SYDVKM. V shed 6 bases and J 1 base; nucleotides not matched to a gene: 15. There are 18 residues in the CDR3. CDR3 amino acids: CASRHSGTGNHYNYGYTF. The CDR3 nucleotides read TGTGCCAGCAGACATTCCGGGACAGGGAACCATTATAACTATGGCTACACCTTC.

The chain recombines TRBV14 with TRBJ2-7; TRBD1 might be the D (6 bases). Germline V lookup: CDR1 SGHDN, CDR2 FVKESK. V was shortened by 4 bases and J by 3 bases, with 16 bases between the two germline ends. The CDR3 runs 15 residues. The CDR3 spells CASSPLPGTHYEQYF. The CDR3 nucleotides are TGTGCCAGCAGCCCCCTACCGGGGACACACTACGAGCAGTACTTC.

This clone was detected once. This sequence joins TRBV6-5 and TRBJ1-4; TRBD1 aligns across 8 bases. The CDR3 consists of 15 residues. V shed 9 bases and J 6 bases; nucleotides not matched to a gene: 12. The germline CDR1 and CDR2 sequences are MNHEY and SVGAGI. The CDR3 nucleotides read TGTGCCAGTAGCCGCACATTACAGGGGGATGAAAAACTGTTTTTT. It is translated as CASSRTLQGDEKLFF.

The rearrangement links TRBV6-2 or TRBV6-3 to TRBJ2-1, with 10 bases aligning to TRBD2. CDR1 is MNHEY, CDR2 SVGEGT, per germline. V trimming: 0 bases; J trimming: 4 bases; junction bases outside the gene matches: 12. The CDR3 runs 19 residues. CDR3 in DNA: TGTGCCAGCAGTTACTCGAGTCCAGCGGGAGGGGCTAGGTACAATGAGCAGTTCTTC. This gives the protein CASSYSSPAGGARYNEQFF.